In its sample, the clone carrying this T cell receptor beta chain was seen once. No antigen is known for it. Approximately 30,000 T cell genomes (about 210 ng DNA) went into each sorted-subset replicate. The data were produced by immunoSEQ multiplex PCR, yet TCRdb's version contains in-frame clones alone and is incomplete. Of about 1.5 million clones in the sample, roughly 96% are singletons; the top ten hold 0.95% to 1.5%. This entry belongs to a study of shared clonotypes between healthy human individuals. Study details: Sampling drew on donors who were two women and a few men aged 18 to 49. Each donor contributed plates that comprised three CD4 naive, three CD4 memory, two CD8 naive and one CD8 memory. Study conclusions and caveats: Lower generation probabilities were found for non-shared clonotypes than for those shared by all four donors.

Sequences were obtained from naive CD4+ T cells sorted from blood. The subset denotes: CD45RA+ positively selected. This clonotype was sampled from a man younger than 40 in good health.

CDR3 coding DNA: TGTGCCAGCTCATCAACAGGCGGCAGGCCTTTCAATCAGCCCCAGCATTTT. This gives the protein CASSSTGGRPFNQPQHF. This chain uses TRBV18 with TRBJ1-5, with a possible D match to TRBD1 (5 bases). CDR3 size: 17 residues. The V end lost 5 bases, the J end lost 3 bases, and 20 bases lay between the germline ends. Germline V CDR1 and CDR2: KGHSH, LQKENI.